The clone carrying this TCR beta chain was seen more than once but under ten times. This sample is part of a study of cytomegalovirus exposure and HLA in healthy donors. Germline trimming cut 3 bases from V and 3 bases from J; bases unmatched to any gene: 2. The CDR3 contains 15 residues. Germline lookup yields CDR1 SGHNT and CDR2 YYREEE (reference sequence). PCR amplification relied on 60 Vbeta primers (plus 13 Jbeta primers). Produced via immunoSEQ multiplex PCR; TCRdb's table is partial and in-frame only. This table holds some 200,000 clones, over 60% found once. The material sequenced was PBMCs. This receptor was obtained from a man aged 18-30 years in good health and CMV-seronegative. The V gene is TRBV5-4, the J gene TRBJ2-1; 11 bases align to TRBD2. CDR3 bases: TGTGCCAGCAGCTCGGGACTAGCGGACTACAATGAGCAGTTCTTC. Translation: CASSSGLADYNEQFF.